This TCR beta chain was captured in a study of T cells after yellow fever vaccination. General study findings and limits: Subsequent booster samples again held most clones from primary vaccination (96% CD4, 85% to 90% CD8). When the response was secondary, it was weaker but reached its peak faster, day 5 versus 15.

Per germline, CDR1 SGHTA and CDR2 FQGNSA. The CDR3 runs 13 residues. With 5 bases clipped from V and 11 bases from J, the junction kept 10 bases outside the gene matches. 5'RACE template switching added a universal primer site and UMIs to TCR cDNA. TCRdb reprocessed the 5' RACE reads with MiXCR, giving one entry per CDR3 protein. Of about 300,000 distinct CDR3 sequences listed, approximately 7% are singletons. A few counts support this clonotype. Its antigen is undetermined. Sequencing used PBMCs, obtained about 41 days after the first yellow fever vaccination. This TCR derives from a man aged 18 to 29 who received the YFV17D yellow fever vaccine. The chain recombines TRBV7-2 with TRBJ1-1, with 8 bases aligning to TRBD1. The CDR3 bases are TGTGCCAGCAGCCCCAGCAGACAGGGGACGGCTTTCTTT. It encodes CASSPSRQGTAFF.